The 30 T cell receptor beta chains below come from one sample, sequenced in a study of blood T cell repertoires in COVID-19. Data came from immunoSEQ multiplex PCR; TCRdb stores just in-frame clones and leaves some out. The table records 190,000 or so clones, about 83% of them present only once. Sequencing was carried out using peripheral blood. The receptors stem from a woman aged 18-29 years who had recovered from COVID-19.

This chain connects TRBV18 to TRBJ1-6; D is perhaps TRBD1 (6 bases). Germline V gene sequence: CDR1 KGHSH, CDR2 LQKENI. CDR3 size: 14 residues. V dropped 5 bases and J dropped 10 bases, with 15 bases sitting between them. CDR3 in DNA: TGTGCCAGCTCAATTGAGTCCAGGGGATCACCCCTCCACTTT. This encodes CASSIESRGSPLHF.

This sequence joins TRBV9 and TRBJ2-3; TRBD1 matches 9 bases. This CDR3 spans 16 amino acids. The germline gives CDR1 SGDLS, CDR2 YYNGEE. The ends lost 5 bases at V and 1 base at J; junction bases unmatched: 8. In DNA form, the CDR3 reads TGTGCCAGCAGTCAGGTCTACAGGGGGCGCACAGATACGCAGTATTTT. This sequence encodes CASSQVYRGRTDTQYF.

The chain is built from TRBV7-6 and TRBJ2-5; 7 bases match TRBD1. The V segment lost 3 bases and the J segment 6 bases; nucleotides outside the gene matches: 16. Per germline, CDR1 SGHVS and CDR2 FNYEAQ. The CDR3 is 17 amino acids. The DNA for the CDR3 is TGTGCCAGCAGCTTTATACCCCCGGGACAGATTAAGCAGACCCAGTACTTC. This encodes CASSFIPPGQIKQTQYF. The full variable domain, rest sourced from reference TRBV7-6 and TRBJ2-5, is GAGVSQSPRYKVTKRGQDVALRCDPISGHVSLYWYRQALGQGPEFLTYFNYEAQQDKSGLPNDRFSAERPEGSISTLTIQRTEQRDSAMYRCASSFIPPGQIKQTQYFGPGTRLLVL.

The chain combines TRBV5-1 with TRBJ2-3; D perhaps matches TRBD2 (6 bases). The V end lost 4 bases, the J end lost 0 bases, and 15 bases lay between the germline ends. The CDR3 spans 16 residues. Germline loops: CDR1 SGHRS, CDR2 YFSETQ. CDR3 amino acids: CASSPPGLASTDTQYF. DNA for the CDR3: TGCGCCAGCAGCCCGCCGGGACTCGCTAGCACAGATACGCAGTATTTT.

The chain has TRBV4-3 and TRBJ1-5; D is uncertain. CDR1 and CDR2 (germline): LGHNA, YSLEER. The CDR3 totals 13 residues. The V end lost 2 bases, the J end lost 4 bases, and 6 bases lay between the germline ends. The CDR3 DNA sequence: TGCGCCAGCAGCCAATCCCGGAATCAGCCCCAGCATTTT. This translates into CASSQSRNQPQHF.

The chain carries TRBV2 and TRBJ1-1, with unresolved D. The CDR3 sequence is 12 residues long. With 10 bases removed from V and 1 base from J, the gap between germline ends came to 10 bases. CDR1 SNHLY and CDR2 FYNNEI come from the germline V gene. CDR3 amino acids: CATYAGNTEAFF. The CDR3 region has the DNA TGTGCCACCTACGCTGGGAACACTGAAGCTTTCTTT.

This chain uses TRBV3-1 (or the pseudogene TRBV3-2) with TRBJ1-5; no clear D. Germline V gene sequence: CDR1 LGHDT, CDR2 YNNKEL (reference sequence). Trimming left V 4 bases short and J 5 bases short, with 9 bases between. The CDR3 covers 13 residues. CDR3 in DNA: TGTGCCAGCAGCCCTACCTTAGATCAGCCCCAGCATTTT. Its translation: CASSPTLDQPQHF.

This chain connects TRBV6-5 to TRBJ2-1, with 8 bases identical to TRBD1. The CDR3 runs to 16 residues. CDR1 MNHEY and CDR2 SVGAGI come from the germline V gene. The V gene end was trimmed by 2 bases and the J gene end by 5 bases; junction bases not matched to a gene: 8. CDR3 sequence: CASSYRRTGKDNEQFF. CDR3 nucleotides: TGTGCCAGCAGTTACCGGCGGACAGGGAAGGACAATGAGCAGTTCTTC.

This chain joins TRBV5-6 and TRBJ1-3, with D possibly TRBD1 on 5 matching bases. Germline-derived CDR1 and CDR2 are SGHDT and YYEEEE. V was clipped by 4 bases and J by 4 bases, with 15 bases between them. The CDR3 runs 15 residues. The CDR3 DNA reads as TGTGCCAGCAGCCCCCTTGACAGTGGGGGAAACACCATATATTTT. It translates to CASSPLDSGGNTIYF. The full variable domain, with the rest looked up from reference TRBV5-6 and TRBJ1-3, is DAGVTQSPTHLIKTRGQQVTLRCSPKSGHDTVSWYQQALGQGPQFIFQYYEEEERQRGNFPDRFSGHQFPNYSSELNVNALLLGDSALYLCASSPLDSGGNTIYFGEGSWLTVV.

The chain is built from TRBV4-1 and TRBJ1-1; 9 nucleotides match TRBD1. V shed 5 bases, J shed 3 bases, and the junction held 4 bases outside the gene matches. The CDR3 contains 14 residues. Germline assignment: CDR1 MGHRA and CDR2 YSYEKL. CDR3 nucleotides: TGCGCCAGCAGCACAGACAGGGGGGACACTGAAGCTTTCTTT. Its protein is CASSTDRGDTEAFF.

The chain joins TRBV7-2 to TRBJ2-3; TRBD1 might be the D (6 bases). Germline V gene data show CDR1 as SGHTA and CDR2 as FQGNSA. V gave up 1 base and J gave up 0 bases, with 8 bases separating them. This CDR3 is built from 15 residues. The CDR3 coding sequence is TGTGCCAGCAGCTTAGTGGGGGCGAGCACAGATACGCAGTATTTT. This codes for CASSLVGASTDTQYF.

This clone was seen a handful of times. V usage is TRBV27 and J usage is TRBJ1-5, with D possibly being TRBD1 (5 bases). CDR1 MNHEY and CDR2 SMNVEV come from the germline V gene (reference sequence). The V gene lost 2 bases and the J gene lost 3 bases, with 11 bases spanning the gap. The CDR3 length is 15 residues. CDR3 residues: CASSLSQGINQPQHF. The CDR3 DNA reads TGTGCCAGCAGTTTAAGCCAGGGAATCAATCAGCCCCAGCATTTT.

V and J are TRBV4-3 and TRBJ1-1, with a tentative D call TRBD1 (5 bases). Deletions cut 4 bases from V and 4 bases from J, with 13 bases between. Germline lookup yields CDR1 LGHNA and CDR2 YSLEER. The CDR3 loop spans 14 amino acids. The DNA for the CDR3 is TGCGCCAGCAGCCCGCAGGGTCTTGGCACTGAAGCTTTCTTT. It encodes CASSPQGLGTEAFF.

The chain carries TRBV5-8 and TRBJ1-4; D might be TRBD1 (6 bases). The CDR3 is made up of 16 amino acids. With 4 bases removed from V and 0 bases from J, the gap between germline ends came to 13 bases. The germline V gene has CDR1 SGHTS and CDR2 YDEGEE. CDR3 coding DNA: TGTGCCAGCAGCCCTTGGGAGGGGGCAACTAATGAAAAACTGTTTTTT. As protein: CASSPWEGATNEKLFF.

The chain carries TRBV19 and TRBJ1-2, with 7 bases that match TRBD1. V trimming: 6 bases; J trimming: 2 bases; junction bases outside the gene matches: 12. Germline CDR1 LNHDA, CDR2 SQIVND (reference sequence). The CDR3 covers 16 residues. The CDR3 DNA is TGTGCCAGTAGGACCGGGACAGCAAGACTAAACTATGGCTACACCTTC. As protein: CASRTGTARLNYGYTF.

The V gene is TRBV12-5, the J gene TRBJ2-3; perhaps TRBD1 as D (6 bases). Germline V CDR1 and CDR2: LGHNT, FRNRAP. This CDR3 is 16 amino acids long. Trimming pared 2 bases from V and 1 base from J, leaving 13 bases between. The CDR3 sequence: CASGLPRGFGTDTQYF. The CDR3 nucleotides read TGTGCTAGTGGTTTGCCTAGGGGGTTCGGCACAGATACGCAGTATTTT.

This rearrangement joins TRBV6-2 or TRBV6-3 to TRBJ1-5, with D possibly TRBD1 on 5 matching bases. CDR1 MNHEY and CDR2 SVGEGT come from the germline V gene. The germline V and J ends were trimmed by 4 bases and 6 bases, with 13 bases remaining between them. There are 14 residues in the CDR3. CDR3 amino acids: CASSSQTESQPQHF. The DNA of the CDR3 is TGTGCCAGCAGTTCTCAGACAGAAAGTCAGCCCCAGCATTTT.

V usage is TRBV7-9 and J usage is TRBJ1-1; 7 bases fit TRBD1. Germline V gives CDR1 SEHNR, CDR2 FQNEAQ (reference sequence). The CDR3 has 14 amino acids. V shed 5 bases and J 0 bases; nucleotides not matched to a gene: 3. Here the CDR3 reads CASSLQGVNTEAFF. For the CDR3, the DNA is TGTGCCAGCAGCCTCCAGGGGGTGAACACTGAAGCTTTCTTT.

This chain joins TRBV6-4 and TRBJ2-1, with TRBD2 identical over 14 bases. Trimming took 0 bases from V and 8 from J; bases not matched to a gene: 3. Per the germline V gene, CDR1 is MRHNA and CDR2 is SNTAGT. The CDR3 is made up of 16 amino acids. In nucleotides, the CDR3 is TGTGCCAGCAGTGACTCCGGGACTAGCGGGAGTGATGAGCAGTTCTTC. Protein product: CASSDSGTSGSDEQFF.

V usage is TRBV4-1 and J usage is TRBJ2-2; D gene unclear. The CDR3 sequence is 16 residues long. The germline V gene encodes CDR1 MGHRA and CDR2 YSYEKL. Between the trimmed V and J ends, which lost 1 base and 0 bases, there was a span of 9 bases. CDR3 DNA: TGCGCCAGCAGCCAAGGCGGCTACCCGAACACCGGGGAGCTGTTTTTT. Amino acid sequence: CASSQGGYPNTGELFF.

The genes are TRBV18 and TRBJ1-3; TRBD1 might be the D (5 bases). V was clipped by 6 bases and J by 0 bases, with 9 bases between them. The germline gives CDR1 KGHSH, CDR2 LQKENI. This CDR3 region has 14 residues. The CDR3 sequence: CASSMDNSGNTIYF. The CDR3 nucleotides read TGTGCCAGCTCCATGGACAACTCTGGAAACACCATATATTTT.

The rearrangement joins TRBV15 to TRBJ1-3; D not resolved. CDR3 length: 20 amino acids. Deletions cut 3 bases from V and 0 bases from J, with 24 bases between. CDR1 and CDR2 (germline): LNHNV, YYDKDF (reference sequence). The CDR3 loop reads CATSSRFGRGVTDSGNTIYF. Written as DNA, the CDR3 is TGTGCCACCAGCAGTCGCTTTGGCAGAGGTGTAACCGACTCTGGAAACACCATATATTTT.

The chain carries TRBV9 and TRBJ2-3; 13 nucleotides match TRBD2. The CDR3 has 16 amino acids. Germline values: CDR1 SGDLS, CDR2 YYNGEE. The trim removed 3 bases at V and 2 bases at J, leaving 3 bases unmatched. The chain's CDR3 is CASSGGTSGITDTQYF. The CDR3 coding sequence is TGTGCCAGCAGCGGGGGGACTAGCGGGATCACAGATACGCAGTATTTT.

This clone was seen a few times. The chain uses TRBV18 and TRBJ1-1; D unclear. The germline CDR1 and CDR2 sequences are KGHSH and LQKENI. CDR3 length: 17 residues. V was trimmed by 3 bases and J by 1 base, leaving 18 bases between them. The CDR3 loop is CASSPASGRTGNTEAFF. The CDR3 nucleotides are TGTGCCAGCTCACCGGCTTCCGGGAGAACGGGGAACACTGAAGCTTTCTTT.

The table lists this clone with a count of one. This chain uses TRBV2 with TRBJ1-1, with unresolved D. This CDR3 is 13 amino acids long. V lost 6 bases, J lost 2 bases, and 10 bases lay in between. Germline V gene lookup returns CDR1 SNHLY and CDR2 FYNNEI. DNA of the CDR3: TGTGCCAGCAGGCGGGGTCAAAACACTGAAGCTTTCTTT. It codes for CASRRGQNTEAFF.

The CDR3 here is CASSPRDYRETQYF. CDR3 nucleotides: TGTGCCAGCAGCCCTCGGGACTACCGAGAGACCCAGTACTTC. The V and J genes are TRBV9 and TRBJ2-5, with 7 bases aligning to TRBD2. The trim removed 4 bases at V and 4 bases at J, leaving 7 bases unmatched. Germline CDR1 SGDLS, CDR2 YYNGEE. This CDR3 spans 14 amino acids. Full variable domain (remainder filled in from reference TRBV9 and TRBJ2-5): DSGVTQTPKHLITATGQRVTLRCSPRSGDLSVYWYQQSLDQGLQFLIQYYNGEERAKGNILERFSAQQFPDLHSELNLSSLELGDSALYFCASSPRDYRETQYFGPGTRLLVL.

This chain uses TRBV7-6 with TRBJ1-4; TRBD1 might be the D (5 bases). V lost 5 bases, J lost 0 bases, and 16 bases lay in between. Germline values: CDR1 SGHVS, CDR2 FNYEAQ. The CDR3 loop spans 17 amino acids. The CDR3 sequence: CASSALPGVATNEKLFF. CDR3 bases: TGTGCCAGCAGCGCATTACCGGGGGTTGCAACTAATGAAAAACTGTTTTTT.

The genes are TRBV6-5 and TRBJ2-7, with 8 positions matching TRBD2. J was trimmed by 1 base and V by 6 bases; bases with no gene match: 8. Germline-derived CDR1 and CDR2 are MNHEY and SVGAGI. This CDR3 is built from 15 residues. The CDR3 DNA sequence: TGTGCCAGCAGACCGGGAGGGCCGGGTTCCTACGAGCAGTACGTC. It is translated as CASRPGGPGSYEQYV.

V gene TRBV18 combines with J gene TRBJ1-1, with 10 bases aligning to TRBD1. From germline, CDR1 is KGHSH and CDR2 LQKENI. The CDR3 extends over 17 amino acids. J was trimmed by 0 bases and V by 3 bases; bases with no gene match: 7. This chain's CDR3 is CASSPGQGFFMNTEAFF. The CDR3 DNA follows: TGTGCCAGCTCACCGGGACAGGGGTTTTTCATGAACACTGAAGCTTTCTTT.

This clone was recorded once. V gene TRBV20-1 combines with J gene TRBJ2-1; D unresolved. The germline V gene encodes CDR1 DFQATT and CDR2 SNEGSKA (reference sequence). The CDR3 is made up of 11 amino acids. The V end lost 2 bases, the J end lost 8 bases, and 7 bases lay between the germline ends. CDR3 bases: TGCAGTGCTAGATCGTCTTATGAGCAGTTCTTC. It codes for CSARSSYEQFF.